This T cell receptor (beta chain) was profiled in a study of T cell responses to AZD1222 COVID-19 vaccine. Regarding the study as a whole: Most donors were white British, females outnumbered males, and clonal diversity was possibly underestimated. Of spike-specific TCRs, nearly half reportedly target regions left unmutated in variants. Receipt of two AZD1222 doses was followed by a rise in Spike-specific TCR breadth and depth.

Repertoires were generated with immunoSEQ multiplex PCR, while TCRdb's copy carries only in-frame clones and drops some. Among approximately 120,000 clones listed, approximately 85% were seen once. As regards this clone: Its antigen is currently unknown.

Trimming left V 4 bases short and J 10 bases short, with 14 bases between. The germline gives CDR1 SEHNR, CDR2 FQNEAQ (reference sequence). The CDR3 sequence is 13 residues long. Combined were second doses at about 4 or about 12 weeks. V and J are TRBV7-9 and TRBJ2-1, with D possibly matching TRBD2 (6 bases). The clonotype comes from an adult who received the AZD1222 COVID-19 vaccine. The sequencing used peripheral blood, collected 28 days after the second AZD1222 dose. The CDR3 coding sequence is TGTGCCAGCAGCTCAGGCGGGGCCCGAGAGCAGTTCTTC. It translates to CASSSGGAREQFF. The full variable domain, with the rest looked up from reference TRBV7-9 and TRBJ2-1, is DTGVSQNPRHKITKRGQNVTFRCDPISEHNRLYWYRQTLGQGPEFLTYFQNEAQLEKSRLLSDRFSAERPKGSFSTLEIQRTEQGDSAMYLCASSSGGAREQFFGPGTRLTVL.